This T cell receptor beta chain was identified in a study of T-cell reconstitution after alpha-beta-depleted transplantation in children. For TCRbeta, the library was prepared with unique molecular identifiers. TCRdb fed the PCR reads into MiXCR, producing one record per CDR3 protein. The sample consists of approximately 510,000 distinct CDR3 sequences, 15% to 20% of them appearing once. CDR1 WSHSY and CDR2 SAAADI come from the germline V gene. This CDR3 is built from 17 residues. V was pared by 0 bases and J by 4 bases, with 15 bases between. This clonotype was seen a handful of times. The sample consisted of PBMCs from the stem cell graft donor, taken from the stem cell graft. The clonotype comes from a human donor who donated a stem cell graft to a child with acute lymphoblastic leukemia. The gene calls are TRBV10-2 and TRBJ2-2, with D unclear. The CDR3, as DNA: TGCGCCAGCAGTGAGTCGCGTACGGTGGTGGCCACCGGGGAGCTGTTTTTT. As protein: CASSESRTVVATGELFF.